The 3 T cell receptor beta chains given below trace back to one sample, sequenced in a study of CD8 T cells in ankylosing spondylitis. One entry per CDR3 protein, called by TCRdb with MiXCR from the 5' RACE reads. The profile covers a few hundred thousand distinct CDR3 sequences, with 20% to 25% appearing a single time and about 4% taken by the ten largest. The sample consisted of blood, either unsorted or a sorted T cell fraction (not recorded which). All receptors derive from a female donor with ankylosing spondylitis or in good health (not recorded which).

This rearrangement joins TRBV7-2 to TRBJ2-1; D is possibly TRBD1 (5 bases). CDR1 and CDR2 (germline): SGHTA, FQGNSA. V lost 5 bases to trimming and J lost 5 bases, with 19 bases between them. This CDR3 comprises 16 residues. This chain's CDR3 is CASSPYAGALDNEQFF. The CDR3 region has the DNA TGTGCCAGCAGCCCCTACGCTGGGGCGTTAGACAATGAGCAGTTCTTC. Looking up the rest from reference TRBV7-2 and TRBJ2-1 gives the full variable domain: GAGVSQSPSNKVTEKGKDVELRCDPISGHTALYWYRQSLGQGLEFLIYFQGNSAPDKSGLPSDRFSAERTGGSVSTLTIQRTQQEDSAVYLCASSPYAGALDNEQFFGPGTRLTVL.

This clonotype has more than one count but fewer than ten. The rearrangement joins TRBV4-2 to TRBJ2-3, with 9 positions matching TRBD2. V trimming: 0 bases; J trimming: 3 bases; junction bases outside the gene matches: 7. The CDR3 runs to 17 residues. The germline V gene has CDR1 LGHNA and CDR2 YNFKEQ. CDR3: CASSQEGAGGPTDTQYF. Written as DNA, the CDR3 is TGTGCCAGCAGCCAAGAAGGAGCGGGAGGTCCTACAGATACGCAGTATTTT.

This clonotype was seen just once. The genes are TRBV7-8 and TRBJ2-1; no clear D. The CDR3 covers 14 residues. Germline V gene sequence: CDR1 SGHVS, CDR2 FQNEAQ. Trimming took 2 bases from V and 3 from J, leaving 8 bases between them. The CDR3: CASSLKSYYNEQFF. CDR3 coding DNA: TGTGCCAGCAGCTTAAAAAGCTACTACAATGAGCAGTTCTTC.